This T cell receptor (beta chain) was observed in a study of blood T cell repertoires in COVID-19. In the study overall: The cDNA or gDNA used as material had been derived from T cells, B-cell-depleted T cells, or PBMCs.

In the original analysis: Amplifying reference gene primers gave estimates of nucleated cell counts. TCRdb's table, derived via immunoSEQ multiplex PCR, lists solely in-frame clones and lacks some. V, J and clone size are taken as reported in that table, and D and trimming were inferred from the DNA itself. Among about 220,000 clones, around 80% were seen once, and the ten largest hold roughly 8.7%. The CDR3 is 12 residues long. V gave up 6 bases and J gave up 7 bases; unmatched junction bases: 3. Germline loops: CDR1 MNHEY, CDR2 SVGAGI. The chain combines TRBV6-5 with TRBJ1-2; 9 bases line up with TRBD1. Sequenced input: peripheral blood. The TCR originated in a middle-aged man with active or convalescent COVID-19. The CDR3 is CASRAGQGGYTF. The CDR3 region has the DNA TGTGCCAGCAGGGCGGGACAGGGTGGCTACACCTTC.